This T cell receptor (beta chain) came from a study of blood T cell repertoires in COVID-19. A remark on this clone: Other DNA sequences in this sample translate to the same CDR3.

Study processing details: Amplification from reference gene primers served as the basis for estimated nucleated cell counts. Only in-frame clones appear in the TCRdb table, and some are missing; sequencing was by immunoSEQ multiplex PCR. The DNA gave D and trimming, while V, J and clone size come from that table. The sample lists approximately 230,000 clones, roughly 82% occurring once. Per germline, CDR1 SGHRS and CDR2 YFSETQ. The CDR3 runs 14 residues. V lost 0 bases, J lost 4 bases, and 2 bases stayed unmatched. The chain carries TRBV5-1 and TRBJ1-2; TRBD1 matches 8 bases. Sample: peripheral blood. This TCR was sampled from a woman aged 80 or over with active or convalescent COVID-19. CDR3: CASSLGGQGYGYTF. In DNA, the CDR3 is TGCGCCAGCAGCTTGGGAGGACAGGGCTATGGCTACACCTTC.